This TCR beta chain was captured in a study of identical twins. Study observations and caveats: Fewer insertions marked abundant cord blood beta clonotypes; young adult naive trended weakly, memory not at all. Invariant cells of the MAIT and iNKT types might have partly distorted the zero-insertion analyses.

Points on this clonotype: Its antigen is currently unknown.

Template switching added a universal primer site, and cDNA bore unique molecular identifiers. One entry per CDR3 protein results from TCRdb running MiXCR on the 5' RACE reads. The sample gives 1.5 million to 2 million distinct CDR3 sequences, about 32% of which show up once; roughly 0.3% is in the top ten. The clonotype originates from a newborn girl in good health. Sequencing was done on a sample of cord blood.

In nucleotides, the CDR3 is TGTGCCATCAGTTCCCTACAGGGGAACACTGAAGCTTTCTTT. Its translation: CAISSLQGNTEAFF. The chain combines TRBV10-3 with TRBJ1-1, with TRBD1 as a possible D gene (6 bases). From germline, CDR1 is ENHRY and CDR2 SYGVKD. V lost 5 bases, J lost 1 base, and 11 bases lay in between. This CDR3 has 14 amino acids.